Listed below are T cell receptor beta chains from one sample, sequenced in a study of cytomegalovirus exposure and HLA in healthy donors. Method: immunoSEQ multiplex PCR; TCRdb's copy keeps in-frame clones and lacks some. The data show about 43,000 clones, about 72% seen once. The sample comprised PBMCs. These receptors originate from a man aged 30-40 years in good health and CMV-seronegative. CDR3s include the opening cysteine and the closing phenylalanine or tryptophan. D genes are given only for firm matches. A row's size may be missing; if present it is once, few, many or a size class.

clone_size	d_call	v_call	j_call	cdr3_aa	cdr3_nt
.	TRBD1	TRBV11-2	TRBJ1-1	CASSRTGGDDTEAFF	TGTGCCAGTTCAAGGACAGGGGGAGATGACACTGAAGCTTTCTTT
.	.	TRBV27	TRBJ2-5	CASSLFAGQETQYF	TGTGCCAGCAGTTTATTCGCAGGTCAAGAGACCCAGTACTTC
.	.	TRBV7-2	TRBJ2-1	CASSIVGTPGGNEQFF	TGTGCCAGCAGCATAGTTGGGACTCCAGGGGGGAATGAGCAGTTCTTC
.	TRBD2	TRBV5-6	TRBJ2-4	CASSLEGRGPAGDIQYF	TGTGCCAGCAGCTTGGAGGGCAGAGGCCCCGCGGGGGACATTCAGTACTTC
.	.	TRBV18	TRBJ2-3	CASSPGGSRDTQYF	TGTGCCAGCTCACCAGGGGGCTCGAGAGATACGCAGTATTTT
.	.	TRBV7-9	TRBJ2-3	CASSLGLPTDTQYF	TGTGCCAGCAGCTTGGGACTCCCCACAGATACGCAGTATTTT
.	TRBD2	TRBV5-4	TRBJ2-1	CASSLLAGEGNEQFF	TGTGCCAGCAGCTTACTAGCGGGAGAAGGCAATGAGCAGTTCTTC
.	.	TRBV7-2	TRBJ2-5	CASSSSETQYF	TGTGCCAGCAGCTCGTCCGAGACCCAGTACTTC
few	TRBD1	TRBV6-1	TRBJ1-4	CASRTGGSGNEKLFF	TGTGCCAGCAGGACAGGGGGATCGGGTAATGAAAAACTGTTTTTT
.	.	TRBV2	TRBJ1-5	CASSAGPPQPQHF	TGTGCCAGCAGCGCAGGCCCCCCGCAGCCCCAGCATTTT
.	.	TRBV4-1	TRBJ2-1	CASSQVGQVNEQFF	TGCGCCAGCAGCCAAGTGGGGCAAGTCAATGAGCAGTTCTTC
.	TRBD2	TRBV19	TRBJ2-3	CASRVTSATDTQYF	TGTGCCAGTAGGGTTACTAGCGCAACAGATACGCAGTATTTT
.	TRBD2	TRBV19	TRBJ2-1	CASSSLTSGSVRNEQFF	TGTGCCAGTAGTTCTCTTACTAGCGGGAGCGTTCGGAATGAGCAGTTCTTC
.	TRBD1	TRBV11-2	TRBJ1-1	CASRSTGGGEAFF	TGTGCCAGCAGGTCCACAGGGGGCGGTGAAGCTTTCTTT
.	TRBD1	TRBV28	TRBJ1-5	CASSVTDREDQPQHF	TGTGCCAGCAGTGTAACCGACAGGGAAGATCAGCCCCAGCATTTT
.	.	TRBV4-2	TRBJ2-6	CASSQDSPGNAGANVLTF	TGTGCCAGCAGCCAAGACAGCCCAGGGAACGCTGGGGCCAACGTCCTGACTTTC
.	TRBD2	TRBV19	TRBJ2-3	CASRGLAGGEDTQYF	TGTGCCAGTAGGGGCCTAGCGGGAGGGGAAGATACGCAGTATTTT
few	.	TRBV11-2	TRBJ2-5	CASSRGAEETQYF	TGTGCCAGCAGCCGGGGAGCCGAAGAGACCCAGTACTTC
.	.	TRBV5-6	TRBJ1-1	CASSLLSVNTEAFF	TGTGCCAGCAGCTTGTTGTCTGTGAACACTGAAGCTTTCTTT
.	TRBD1	TRBV28	TRBJ2-4	CASSLSAGGVKNIQYF	TGTGCCAGCAGTTTATCGGCAGGGGGCGTCAAAAACATTCAGTACTTC
.	TRBD1	TRBV5-1	TRBJ2-7	CASSPGTGFYYEQYF	TGCGCCAGCAGTCCCGGGACAGGGTTCTACTACGAGCAGTACTTC
.	TRBD2	TRBV27	TRBJ2-1	CATRILGLAGNNEQFF	TGTGCCACCAGGATTCTTGGACTAGCGGGAAACAATGAGCAGTTCTTC
few	TRBD2	TRBV7-9	TRBJ2-5	CASSHPTSGGQETQYF	TGTGCCAGCAGCCATCCCACTAGCGGGGGACAAGAGACCCAGTACTTC
.	.	TRBV19	TRBJ1-5	CASNRRGGAQPQHF	TGTGCCAGTAACCGACGGGGGGGGGCACAGCCCCAGCATTTT
.	.	TRBV9	TRBJ2-5	CASSPGGRGETQYF	TGTGCCAGCAGCCCCGGGGGGCGGGGAGAGACCCAGTACTTC
.	TRBD1	TRBV19	TRBJ1-5	CASSIGDRGNQPQHF	TGTGCCAGTAGTATAGGGGACAGGGGCAATCAGCCCCAGCATTTT
.	.	TRBV6-1	TRBJ1-2	CASSGTAAYGYTF	TGTGCCAGCAGTGGAACAGCCGCCTATGGCTACACCTTC
.	TRBD1	TRBV29-1	TRBJ1-5	CSVAGQSNQPQHF	TGCAGCGTTGCGGGACAGAGCAATCAGCCCCAGCATTTT
.	TRBD1	TRBV7-6	TRBJ2-7	CASSSAGTGRPLLEQYF	TGTGCCAGCAGCTCGGCCGGGACAGGTCGCCCTCTCCTCGAGCAGTACTTC
.	.	TRBV4-2	TRBJ1-2	CASSQDASNYGYTF	TGTGCCAGCAGCCAAGACGCGTCTAACTATGGCTACACCTTC
.	.	TRBV30	TRBJ2-3	CAWIRDPKQGSDTQYF	TGTGCCTGGATCCGGGACCCTAAACAGGGATCAGATACGCAGTATTTT
.	TRBD2	TRBV7-2	TRBJ2-3	CASSLAGVASGDTQYF	TGTGCCAGCAGCCTAGCGGGAGTTGCTTCTGGAGATACGCAGTATTTT
.	TRBD2	TRBV28	TRBJ2-5	CASSLWNSGSFTETQYF	TGTGCCAGCAGTTTATGGAATAGCGGGAGCTTCACAGAGACCCAGTACTTC
.	.	TRBV29-1	TRBJ2-7	CSVGDNSYEQYF	TGCAGCGTTGGCGACAACTCCTACGAGCAGTACTTC
.	TRBD1	TRBV6-5	TRBJ2-3	CASWDRRDTQYF	TGTGCCAGTTGGGACAGACGAGATACGCAGTATTTT
.	.	TRBV4-1	TRBJ1-2	CASSQEGQGLNNYGYTF	TGCGCCAGCAGCCAAGAGGGGCAGGGTCTAAACAACTATGGCTACACCTTC
.	TRBD1	TRBV2	TRBJ2-5	CASTPRTGVVETQYF	TGTGCCAGCACGCCAAGGACAGGGGTCGTTGAGACCCAGTACTTC
.	TRBD2	TRBV7-2	TRBJ2-7	CASSLGTSGTYEQYF	TGTGCCAGCAGCCTAGGGACTAGCGGGACCTACGAGCAGTACTTC
.	.	TRBV2	TRBJ2-7	CASSVTGYEQYF	TGTGCCAGCAGTGTTACCGGTTACGAGCAGTACTTC
.	.	TRBV7-8	TRBJ2-5	CASSLVGGVETQYF	TGTGCCAGCAGCTTAGTCGGGGGAGTCGAGACCCAGTACTTC
.	.	TRBV27	TRBJ2-3	CASSQGFWEADTQYF	TGTGCCAGCTCCCAGGGTTTTTGGGAGGCAGATACGCAGTATTTT
.	TRBD1	TRBV5-4	TRBJ2-7	CASSLDRGQIHSYEQYF	TGTGCCAGCAGCTTGGACAGGGGGCAAATCCATTCCTACGAGCAGTACTTC
.	.	TRBV19	TRBJ1-1	CASGDRRLDTEAFF	TGTGCCAGTGGAGATCGGAGGTTGGACACTGAAGCTTTCTTT
.	.	TRBV7-2	TRBJ2-7	CASSLVTGGSYEQYF	TGTGCCAGCAGCTTAGTGACAGGTGGCTCCTACGAGCAGTACTTC
.	.	TRBV29-1	TRBJ2-7	CSVEGGPRSYEQYF	TGCAGCGTTGAGGGGGGACCCCGTAGCTACGAGCAGTACTTC
.	TRBD2	TRBV7-2	TRBJ2-5	CASSQWTSGRQETQYF	TGTGCCAGCAGCCAATGGACTAGCGGGAGGCAAGAGACCCAGTACTTC
.	.	TRBV7-9	TRBJ1-4	CSSSLATGGNEKLFF	TGTTCCAGCAGCTTAGCGACCGGGGGTAATGAAAAACTGTTTTTT